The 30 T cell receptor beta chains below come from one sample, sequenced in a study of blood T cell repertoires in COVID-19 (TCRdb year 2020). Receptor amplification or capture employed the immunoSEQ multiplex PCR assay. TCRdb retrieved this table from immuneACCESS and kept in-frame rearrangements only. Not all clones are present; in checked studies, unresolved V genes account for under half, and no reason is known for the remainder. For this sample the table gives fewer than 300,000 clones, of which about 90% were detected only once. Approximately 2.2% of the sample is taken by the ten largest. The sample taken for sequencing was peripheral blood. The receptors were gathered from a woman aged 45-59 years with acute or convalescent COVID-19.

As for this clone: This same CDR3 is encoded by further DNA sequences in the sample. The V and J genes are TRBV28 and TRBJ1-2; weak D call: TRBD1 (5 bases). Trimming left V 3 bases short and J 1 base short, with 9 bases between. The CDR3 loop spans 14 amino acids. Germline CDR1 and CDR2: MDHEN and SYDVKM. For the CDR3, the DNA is TGTGCCAGCAGTTTTGGGCAGGGTAACTATGGCTACACCTTC. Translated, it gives CASSFGQGNYGYTF.

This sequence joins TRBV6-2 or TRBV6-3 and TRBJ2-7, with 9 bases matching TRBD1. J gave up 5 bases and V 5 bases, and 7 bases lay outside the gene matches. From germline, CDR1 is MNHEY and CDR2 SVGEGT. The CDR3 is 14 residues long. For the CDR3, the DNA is TGTGCCAGCAGTATCGGGACAGGGTGGGACGAGCAGTACTTC. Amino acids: CASSIGTGWDEQYF.

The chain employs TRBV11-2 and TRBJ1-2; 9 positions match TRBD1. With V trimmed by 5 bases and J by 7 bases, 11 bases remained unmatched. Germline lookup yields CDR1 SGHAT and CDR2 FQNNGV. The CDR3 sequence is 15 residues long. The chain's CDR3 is CASSQPGQGPIGYTF. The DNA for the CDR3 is TGTGCCAGCAGCCAACCGGGACAGGGTCCCATTGGCTACACCTTC.

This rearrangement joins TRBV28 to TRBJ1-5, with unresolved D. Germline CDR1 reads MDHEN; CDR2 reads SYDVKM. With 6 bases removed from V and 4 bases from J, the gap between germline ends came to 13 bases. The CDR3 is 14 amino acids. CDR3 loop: CASRQPDKNQPQHF. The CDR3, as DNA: TGTGCCAGCAGACAACCCGATAAGAATCAGCCCCAGCATTTT.

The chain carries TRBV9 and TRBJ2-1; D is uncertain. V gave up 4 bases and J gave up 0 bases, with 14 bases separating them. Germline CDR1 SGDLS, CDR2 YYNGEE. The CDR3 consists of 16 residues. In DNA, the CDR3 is TGTGCCAGCAGCTCCCAATTGAGTAGCTCCTACAATGAGCAGTTCTTC. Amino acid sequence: CASSSQLSSSYNEQFF.

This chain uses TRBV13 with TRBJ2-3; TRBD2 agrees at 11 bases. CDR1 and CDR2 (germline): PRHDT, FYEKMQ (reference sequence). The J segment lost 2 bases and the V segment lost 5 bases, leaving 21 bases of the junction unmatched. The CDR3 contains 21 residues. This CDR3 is CASSPHELAGDLSEYTDTQYF. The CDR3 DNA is TGTGCCAGCAGCCCCCATGAACTAGCGGGAGACCTCTCCGAATACACAGATACGCAGTATTTT.

CDR3 sequence (DNA): TGCGCCAGCAGCTTAAGACAGGGCCATCAGCCCCAGCATTTT. Protein: CASSLRQGHQPQHF. The chain recombines TRBV5-1 with TRBJ1-5, with TRBD1 matching 7 bases. The germline V gene has CDR1 SGHRS and CDR2 YFSETQ. Trimming cost V 2 bases and J 5 bases; bases outside gene matches: 4. There are 14 residues in the CDR3.

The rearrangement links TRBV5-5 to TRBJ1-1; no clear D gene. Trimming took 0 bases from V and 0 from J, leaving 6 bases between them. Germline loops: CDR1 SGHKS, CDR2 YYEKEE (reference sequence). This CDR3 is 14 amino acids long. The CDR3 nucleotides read TGTGCCAGCAGCTTGGACAGACTGAACACTGAAGCTTTCTTT. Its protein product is CASSLDRLNTEAFF.

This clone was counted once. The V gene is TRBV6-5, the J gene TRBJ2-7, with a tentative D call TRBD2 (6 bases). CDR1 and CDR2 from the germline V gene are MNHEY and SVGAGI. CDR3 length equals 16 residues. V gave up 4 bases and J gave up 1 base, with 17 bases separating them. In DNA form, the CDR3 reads TGTGCCAGCAGTTCCGCCCCTCGGAGGGCTTCCTACGAGCAGTACTTC. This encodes CASSSAPRRASYEQYF.

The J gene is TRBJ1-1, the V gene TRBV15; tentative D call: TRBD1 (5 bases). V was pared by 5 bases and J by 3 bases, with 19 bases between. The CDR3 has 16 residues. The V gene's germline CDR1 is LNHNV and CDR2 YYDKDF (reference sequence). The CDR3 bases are TGTGCCACCAGCGGGACTTGGGGGGGATTTTACACTGAAGCTTTCTTT. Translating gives CATSGTWGGFYTEAFF.

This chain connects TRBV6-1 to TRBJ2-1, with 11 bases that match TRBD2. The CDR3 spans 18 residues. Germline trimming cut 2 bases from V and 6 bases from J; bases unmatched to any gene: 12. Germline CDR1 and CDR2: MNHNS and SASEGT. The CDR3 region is CASSESPAGTSGGNEQFF. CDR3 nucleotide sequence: TGTGCCAGCAGTGAAAGCCCCGCCGGGACTAGCGGCGGCAATGAGCAGTTCTTC.

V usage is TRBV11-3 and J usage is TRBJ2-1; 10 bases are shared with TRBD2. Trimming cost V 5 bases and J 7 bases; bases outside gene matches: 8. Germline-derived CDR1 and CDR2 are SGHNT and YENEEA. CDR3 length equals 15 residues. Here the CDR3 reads CASSQITSGVNEQFF. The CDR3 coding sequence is TGTGCCAGCAGCCAGATAACTAGCGGGGTAAATGAGCAGTTCTTC.

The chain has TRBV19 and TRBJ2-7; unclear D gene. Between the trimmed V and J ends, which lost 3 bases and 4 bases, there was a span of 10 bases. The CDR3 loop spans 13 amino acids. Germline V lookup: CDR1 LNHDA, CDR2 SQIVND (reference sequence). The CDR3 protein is CASSMARWYEQYF. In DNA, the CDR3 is TGTGCCAGTAGTATGGCCAGGTGGTACGAGCAGTACTTC.

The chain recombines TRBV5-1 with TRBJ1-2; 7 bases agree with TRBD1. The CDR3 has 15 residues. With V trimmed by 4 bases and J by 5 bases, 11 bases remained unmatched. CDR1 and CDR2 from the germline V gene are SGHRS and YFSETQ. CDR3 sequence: CASSPAPGGEYGYTF. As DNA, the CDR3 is TGCGCCAGCAGCCCCGCCCCAGGGGGAGAATATGGCTACACCTTC.

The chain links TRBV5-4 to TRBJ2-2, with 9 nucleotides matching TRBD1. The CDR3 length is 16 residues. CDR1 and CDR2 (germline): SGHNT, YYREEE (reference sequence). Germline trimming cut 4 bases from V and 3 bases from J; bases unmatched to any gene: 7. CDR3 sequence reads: CASSPKDRGDTGELFF. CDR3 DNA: TGTGCCAGCAGCCCAAAGGACAGGGGAGACACCGGGGAGCTGTTTTTT.

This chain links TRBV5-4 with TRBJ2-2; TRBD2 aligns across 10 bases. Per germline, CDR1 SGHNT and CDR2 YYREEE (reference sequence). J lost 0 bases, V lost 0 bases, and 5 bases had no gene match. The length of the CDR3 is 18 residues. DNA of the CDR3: TGTGCCAGCAGCTTGGGTAGTAGCGGGAGGCCGAACACCGGGGAGCTGTTTTTT. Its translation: CASSLGSSGRPNTGELFF. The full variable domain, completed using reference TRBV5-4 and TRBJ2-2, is ETGVTQSPTHLIKTRGQQVTLRCSSQSGHNTVSWYQQALGQGPQFIFQYYREEENGRGNFPPRFSGLQFPNYSSELNVNALELDDSALYLCASSLGSSGRPNTGELFFGEGSRLTVL.

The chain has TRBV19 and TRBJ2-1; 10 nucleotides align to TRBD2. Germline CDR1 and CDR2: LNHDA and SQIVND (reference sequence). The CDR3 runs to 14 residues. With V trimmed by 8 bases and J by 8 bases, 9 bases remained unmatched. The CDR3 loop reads CASASGRAGDEQFF. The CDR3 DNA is TGTGCCAGTGCAAGCGGGAGGGCCGGCGATGAGCAGTTCTTC.

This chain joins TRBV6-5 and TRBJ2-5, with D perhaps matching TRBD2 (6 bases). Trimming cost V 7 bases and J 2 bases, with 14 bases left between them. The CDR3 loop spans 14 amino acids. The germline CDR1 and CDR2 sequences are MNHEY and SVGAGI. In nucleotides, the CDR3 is TGTGCCAGCATGACGACGGGAGTTCAAGAGACCCAGTACTTC. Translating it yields CASMTTGVQETQYF.

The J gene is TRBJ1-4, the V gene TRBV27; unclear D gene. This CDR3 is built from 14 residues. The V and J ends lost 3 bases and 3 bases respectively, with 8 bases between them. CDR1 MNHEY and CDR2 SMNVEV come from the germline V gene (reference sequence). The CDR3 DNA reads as TGTGCCAGCAGTTTCAGGCCTGCTAATGAAAAACTGTTTTTT. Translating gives CASSFRPANEKLFF.

The chain's CDR3 is CSASFRASGTGELFF. The CDR3 DNA sequence: TGCAGTGCTAGTTTTCGGGCTAGCGGCACCGGGGAGCTGTTTTTT. This chain joins TRBV20-1 and TRBJ2-2; TRBD2 aligns across 7 bases. The CDR3 loop spans 15 amino acids. After removal of 3 bases from V and 4 bases from J, the junction contained 8 bases not matched to a gene. Germline V gene sequence: CDR1 DFQATT, CDR2 SNEGSKA (reference sequence).

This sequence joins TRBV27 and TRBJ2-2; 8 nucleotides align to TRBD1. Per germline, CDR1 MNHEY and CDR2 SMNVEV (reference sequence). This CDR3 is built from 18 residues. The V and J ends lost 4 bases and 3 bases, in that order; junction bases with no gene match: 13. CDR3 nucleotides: TGTGCCAGCAGTTCGACCCCCCGGACAGGGCGGTACACCGGGGAGCTGTTTTTT. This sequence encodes CASSSTPRTGRYTGELFF.

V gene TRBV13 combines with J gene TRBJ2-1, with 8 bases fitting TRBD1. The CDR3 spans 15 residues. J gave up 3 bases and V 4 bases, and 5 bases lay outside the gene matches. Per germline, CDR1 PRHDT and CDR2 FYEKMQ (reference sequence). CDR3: CASSSQGAVYNEQFF. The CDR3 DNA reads TGTGCCAGCAGCTCCCAGGGGGCGGTCTACAATGAGCAGTTCTTC.

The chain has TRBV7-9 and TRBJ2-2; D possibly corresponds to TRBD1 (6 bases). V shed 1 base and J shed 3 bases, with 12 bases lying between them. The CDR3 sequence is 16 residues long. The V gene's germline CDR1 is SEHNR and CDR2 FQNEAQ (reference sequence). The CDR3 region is CASSLVPGADTGELFF. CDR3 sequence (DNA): TGTGCCAGCAGCTTAGTTCCAGGGGCGGACACCGGGGAGCTGTTTTTT.

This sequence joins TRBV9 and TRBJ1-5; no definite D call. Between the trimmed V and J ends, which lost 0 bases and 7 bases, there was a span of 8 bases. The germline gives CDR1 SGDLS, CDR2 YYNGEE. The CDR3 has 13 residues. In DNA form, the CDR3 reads TGTGCCAGCAGCGTAGATGTCGGGCAGCCCCAGCATTTT. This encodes CASSVDVGQPQHF. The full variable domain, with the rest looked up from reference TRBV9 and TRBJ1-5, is DSGVTQTPKHLITATGQRVTLRCSPRSGDLSVYWYQQSLDQGLQFLIQYYNGEERAKGNILERFSAQQFPDLHSELNLSSLELGDSALYFCASSVDVGQPQHFGDGTRLSIL.

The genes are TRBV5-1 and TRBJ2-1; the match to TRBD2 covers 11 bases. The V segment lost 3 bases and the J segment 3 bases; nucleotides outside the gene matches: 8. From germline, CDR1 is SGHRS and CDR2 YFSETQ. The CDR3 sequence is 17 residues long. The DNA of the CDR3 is TGCGCCAGCAGCTGGCAGGGACTAGCGGAGCACTACAATGAGCAGTTCTTC. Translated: CASSWQGLAEHYNEQFF.

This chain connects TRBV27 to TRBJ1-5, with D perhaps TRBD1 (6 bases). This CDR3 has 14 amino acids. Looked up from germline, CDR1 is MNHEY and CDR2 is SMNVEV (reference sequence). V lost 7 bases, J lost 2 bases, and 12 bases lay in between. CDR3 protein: CASTEGGGNQPQHF. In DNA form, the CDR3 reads TGTGCCAGCACCGAGGGGGGGGGCAATCAGCCCCAGCATTTT.

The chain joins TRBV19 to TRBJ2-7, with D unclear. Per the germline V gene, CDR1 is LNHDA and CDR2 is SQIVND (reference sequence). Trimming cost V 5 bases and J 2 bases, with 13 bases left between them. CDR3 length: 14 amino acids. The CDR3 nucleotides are TGTGCCAGTAGTTCGACGGGTTACGCCTACGAGCAGTACTTC. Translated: CASSSTGYAYEQYF.

The CDR3 region has the DNA TGTGCCTGGTCAACAGGGAGGGGGACGCCCCAGCATTTT. Translating it yields CAWSTGRGTPQHF. The genes are TRBV30 and TRBJ1-5, with TRBD1 as a possible D gene (6 bases). Trimming pared 5 bases from V and 9 bases from J, leaving 17 bases between. Germline CDR1 is GTSNPN and CDR2 is SVGIG (reference sequence). This CDR3 spans 13 amino acids.

The CDR3 sequence is CASSLVTTNYGYTF. CDR3 DNA sequence: TGCGCCAGCAGCTTGGTTACAACTAACTATGGCTACACCTTC. V gene TRBV5-1 combines with J gene TRBJ1-2; D gene ambiguous. From germline, CDR1 is SGHRS and CDR2 YFSETQ. The length of the CDR3 is 14 residues. The ends were cut back, 0 bases at V and 0 bases at J, with 6 bases in the middle.

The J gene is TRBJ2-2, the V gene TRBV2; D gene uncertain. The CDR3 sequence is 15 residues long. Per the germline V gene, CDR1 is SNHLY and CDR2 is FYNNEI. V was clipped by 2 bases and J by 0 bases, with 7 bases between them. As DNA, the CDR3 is TGTGCCAGCAGTGAAACGAGCGCGAACACCGGGGAGCTGTTTTTT. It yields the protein CASSETSANTGELFF.